This T cell receptor beta chain was observed in a study of siplizumab effects on memory and regulatory T cells. CDR1 is SQVTM, CDR2 ANQGSEA, per germline. V was trimmed by 3 bases and J by 4 bases, leaving 21 bases between them. This CDR3 has 16 amino acids. Sequenced by immunoSEQ multiplex PCR; TCRdb stores in-frame clones only, minus some. Of more than 85,000 clones in the sample, 92% were seen once. About this clone: The antigen remains unidentified.

General study points: A minor share of alloreactive clones matched unstimulated subsets. The apparent diversity of naive T cells exceeded that of memory cells, and naive T cells seemed to make a major contribution to the alloresponse.

This chain connects TRBV29-1 to TRBJ1-2; no firm D call. The TCR comes from a human donor in good health. Specimen: Tregs sorted from blood. For the CDR3, the DNA is TGCAGCGTTGAGTTTGAGAGAGTGAGGCTCGGCTATGGCTACACCTTC. Its translation is CSVEFERVRLGYGYTF.